This TCR beta chain was recorded in a study of cytomegalovirus exposure and HLA in healthy donors. The CDR3 is 16 residues long. Germline lookup yields CDR1 MNHNS and CDR2 SASEGT. Trimming took off 4 bases at V and 2 bases at J, with 14 bases between the two ends. Both 60 Vbeta primers and 13 Jbeta primers went into the PCR. Data came from immunoSEQ multiplex PCR; TCRdb stores just in-frame clones and leaves some out. The sample holds 85,000 to 100,000 clones, 65% to 80% seen once. This receptor was identified in a man aged 55 to 70 in good health and CMV-seropositive. The chain couples TRBV6-1 to TRBJ2-2; perhaps TRBD2 as D (5 bases). Sequenced input: PBMCs. The CDR3, as DNA: TGTGCCAGCAGTGGCTTGGTGGGGAGAAACACCGGGGAGCTGTTTTTT. Its translation is CASSGLVGRNTGELFF.